This T cell receptor (beta chain) was recovered during a study of breast tumors, draining lymph nodes, adjacent tissues. Study findings and constraints: The lymph node origin of tumor T cells was framed as consistent with a hypothesis, not demonstrated. Tumors had less TCR diversity than lymph nodes, more than nontumor tissue.

TCRdb itself ran the multiplex PCR reads through MiXCR, one entry per CDR3 protein. The sample carries 150,000 to 200,000 distinct CDR3 sequences, roughly a third recorded once. V lost 2 bases and J 5 bases, leaving 21 bases between the germline ends. The germline V gene encodes CDR1 SEHNR and CDR2 FQNEAQ (reference sequence). The CDR3 is 17 amino acids. This clonotype has at least ten counts. The target antigen is unknown. The lymph nodes were axillary draining lymph nodes from breast cancer patients. This clonotype was obtained from a female donor with breast cancer. Some clones in this sample may be carry-over from other donors' samples. This chain joins TRBV7-9 and TRBJ2-5; weak D call: TRBD2 (6 bases). Sequencing was carried out using axillary lymph node tissue. The CDR3 DNA follows: TGTGCCAGCAGCTTAAACCCCCAGGGAGGAGGTTCGGAGACCCAGTACTTC. Its translation: CASSLNPQGGGSETQYF. Drawing the rest from reference TRBV7-9 and TRBJ2-5, the complete variable domain is DTGVSQNPRHKITKRGQNVTFRCDPISEHNRLYWYRQTLGQGPEFLTYFQNEAQLEKSRLLSDRFSAERPKGSFSTLEIQRTEQGDSAMYLCASSLNPQGGGSETQYFGPGTRLLVL.